This entry is about one TCR beta chain. This entry is derived from a study of blood T cell repertoires in COVID-19. Across the study: Sites in the United States, Italy and Spain provided acute and convalescent COVID-19 samples. PBMCs, B-cell-depleted T cells, or T cells were the source of the cDNA or gDNA that made up the material.

In the original analysis: Amplification of reference gene primers provided the estimated nucleated cell counts. Assay used: immunoSEQ multiplex PCR; TCRdb lists only in-frame clones, some missing. V and J calls and clone size are copied from that table; D and trimming were computed from the DNA. The data show 80,000 to 100,000 clones, around nine tenths seen once. The CDR3 is 12 amino acids. Germline CDR1 reads LNHDA; CDR2 reads SQIVND (reference sequence). V was clipped by 7 bases and J by 0 bases, with 6 bases between them. The chain couples TRBV19 to TRBJ1-2; D is unclear. Sequencing used peripheral blood. The sequence came from a man in his forties or fifties with COVID-19, enrolled during active disease. The DNA for the CDR3 is TGTGCCAGTAACATCGCTAACTATGGCTACACCTTC. Protein sequence: CASNIANYGYTF.